The entry below describes one TCR beta chain. This sample was included in a study of T cells after somatic rescue of genetic block. CDR1 SGHAT and CDR2 FQNNGV come from the germline V gene. The CDR3 extends over 15 amino acids. The ends were cut back, 1 base at V and 3 bases at J, with 10 bases in the middle. Assay: immunoSEQ multiplex PCR; the TCRdb copy retains only in-frame clones and omits some. This table holds about 88,000 clones, approximately 90% found once. The rearrangement uses TRBV11-2 and TRBJ1-5; D ambiguous. This TCR derives from a woman aged 18-29 years. The specimen sequenced was peripheral blood mononuclear cells (PBMCs). In nucleotides, the CDR3 is TGTGCCAGCAGCTTAGTAGTTGGCACCAATCAGCCCCAGCATTTT. Translating gives CASSLVVGTNQPQHF.